This is a list of T cell receptor beta chains from one sample in a study of T cell repertoires in cytomegalovirus infection. MiXCR, applied by TCRdb to the reads, yields one record per CDR3 protein. The table shows around 570,000 distinct CDR3 sequences, with approximately 40% occurring only once. The antigens these receptors bind are not known. The sample here was cultured PBMCs, taken from culture after CMV antigen stimulation. These receptors originate from a human donor in good health (CMV status not recorded). Some clones in this sample may be carry-over from other donors' samples. CDR3s include the opening cysteine and the closing phenylalanine or tryptophan. A D gene is named only where the DNA matches it firmly. Rows may omit the clone size; those that give it use once, few, many or a size class.

.	TRBV12-3/TRBV12-4	TRBJ2-3	.	TGTGCCAGCAGTTTATTAGGGGGTTATCCGGCAGATACGCAGTATTTT	CASSLLGGYPADTQYF
.	TRBV6-6	TRBJ1-1	TRBD1	TGTGCCAGCAGTTACCCGGGACAGTCGAACACTGAAGCTTTCTTT	CASSYPGQSNTEAFF
.	TRBV20-1	TRBJ2-3	.	TGCAGTGCTAGAGGGGGTAGCATCGCAGATACGCAGTATTTT	CSARGGSIADTQYF
few	TRBV6-5	TRBJ1-1	TRBD1	TGTGCCAGCAGAAGTGGACAGGGAGTGGCTGAAGCTTTCTTT	CASRSGQGVAEAFF
.	TRBV11-1	TRBJ2-7	.	TGTGCCAGCAGCCCGAAGGGTTACGGTTCCGAGCAGTACTTC	CASSPKGYGSEQYF
.	TRBV11-2	TRBJ2-7	TRBD2	TGTGCCAGCAGCTTTAGCGGGGGGTCCTACGAGCAGTACTTC	CASSFSGGSYEQYF
few	TRBV4-1	TRBJ2-5	.	TGTGCCAGCAGCCAAGAAGTAGAGGCGGGAGAGACCCAGTACTTC	CASSQEVEAGETQYF
many	TRBV7-6	TRBJ1-6	TRBD1	TGTGCCAGCCGGGACAGTTCCAATTCACCCCTCCACTTT	CASRDSSNSPLHF
.	TRBV11-2	TRBJ2-1	TRBD2	TGTGCCAGCAGTTCTCGTGCGGGAGCATACTACAATGAGCAGTTCTTC	CASSSRAGAYYNEQFF
.	TRBV9	TRBJ1-1	TRBD1	TGTGCCAGCAGCGCGACAGGGGAGGGCACTGAAGCTTTCTTT	CASSATGEGTEAFF
.	TRBV7-9	TRBJ1-1	.	TGTGCCAGCAGCTTAGCTAGGGGCACTGAAGCTTTCTTT	CASSLARGTEAFF
.	TRBV5-4	TRBJ2-3	TRBD2	TGTGCCAGCAGCACCAGACTAGCGGGGATAACAGATACGCAGTATTTT	CASSTRLAGITDTQYF
many	TRBV7-2	TRBJ2-7	.	TGTGCCAGCAGTCGGACTACAACCTACTACGAGCAGTACTTC	CASSRTTTYYEQYF
few	TRBV7-6	TRBJ2-3	.	TGTGCCAGCACGCCGGGGGCTAGCACAGATACGCAGTATTTT	CASTPGASTDTQYF
.	TRBV7-4	TRBJ1-6	.	TGTGCCAGCAACGTCTCCGGGACGCCGCAGAATGCCTATAATTCACCCCTCCACTTT	CASNVSGTPQNAYNSPLHF
.	TRBV7-2	TRBJ2-7	.	TGTGCCAGCAGCTTATTTCAGGGGACCCCCTACGAGCAGTACTTC	CASSLFQGTPYEQYF
.	TRBV7-9	TRBJ2-7	.	TGTGCCAGCAGCCCCCTTCGAGGGGCGGGTTACGCGCAGTACTTC	CASSPLRGAGYAQYF
few	TRBV6-2/TRBV6-3	TRBJ1-5	.	TGTGCCAGCAGTTACTCGAAGAGCAATCAGCCCCAGCATTTT	CASSYSKSNQPQHF
few	TRBV7-2	TRBJ1-2	.	TGTGCCAGCAGCTTATTCCCCGGTGAGGGGGGGCATGGCTACACCTTC	CASSLFPGEGGHGYTF
.	TRBV20-1	TRBJ2-1	TRBD2	TGCAGTGCTAGAGCGGGAGGGACCTACAATGAGCAGTTCTTC	CSARAGGTYNEQFF
.	TRBV10-3	TRBJ1-5	.	TGTGCCATCAGTGAGCCGGGGGTTCAGCCCCAGCATTTT	CAISEPGVQPQHF
few	TRBV5-6	TRBJ2-5	.	TGTGCCAGCAGCTTGAAAAAGGGGCAGGAGGAGACCCAGTACTTC	CASSLKKGQEETQYF
.	TRBV19	TRBJ1-1	.	TGTGCCAGCGTAGACGGGATTTTGGCTTTCTTT	CASVDGILAFF
.	TRBV7-2	TRBJ1-2	.	TGTGCCAGCAGCTTCCAGGGGAACTATGGCTACACCTTC	CASSFQGNYGYTF
.	TRBV24-1	TRBJ2-1	TRBD1	TGTGCCACCAGTGCGGGGACAGGGCTCTCCTACAATGAGCAGTTCTTC	CATSAGTGLSYNEQFF
.	TRBV20-1	TRBJ2-7	.	TGCAGTGCTAGAGATCCCTCCTCCTACGAGCAGTACTTC	CSARDPSSYEQYF
.	TRBV7-2	TRBJ2-3	TRBD1	TGTGCCAGCAGCCGGACAGGTATCACAGATACGCAGTATTTT	CASSRTGITDTQYF
.	TRBV6-5	TRBJ2-7	.	TGTGCCAGCAGTTACTCGGAAACAGGCACCGAGCAGTACTTC	CASSYSETGTEQYF